Here is one T cell receptor beta chain with its context. Its antigen is not identified. These data come from a study of cytomegalovirus exposure and HLA in healthy donors. The study, taken as a whole, reports: The study flagged 150 to 200 TCR beta chains as cytomegalovirus-associated.

With 60 Vbeta and 13 Jbeta primers, the PCR was carried out. Generated by immunoSEQ multiplex PCR, the TCRdb table keeps only in-frame clones and is missing some. Of fewer than 200,000 clones listed, approximately 79% are singletons. In germline, CDR1 is LGHNA, CDR2 YSLEER. With 6 bases clipped from V and 12 bases from J, the junction kept 7 bases outside the gene matches. The CDR3 runs 13 residues. Healthy bone marrow donors supplied every sample. The specimen sequenced was PBMCs. The sequence derives from a human donor in good health. The V gene is TRBV4-3, the J gene TRBJ1-6; TRBD1 matches 8 bases. Here the CDR3 DNA reads TGCGCCAGCAGTCATGGACAGGGCGGACCCCTCCACTTT. Translation gives CASSHGQGGPLHF.